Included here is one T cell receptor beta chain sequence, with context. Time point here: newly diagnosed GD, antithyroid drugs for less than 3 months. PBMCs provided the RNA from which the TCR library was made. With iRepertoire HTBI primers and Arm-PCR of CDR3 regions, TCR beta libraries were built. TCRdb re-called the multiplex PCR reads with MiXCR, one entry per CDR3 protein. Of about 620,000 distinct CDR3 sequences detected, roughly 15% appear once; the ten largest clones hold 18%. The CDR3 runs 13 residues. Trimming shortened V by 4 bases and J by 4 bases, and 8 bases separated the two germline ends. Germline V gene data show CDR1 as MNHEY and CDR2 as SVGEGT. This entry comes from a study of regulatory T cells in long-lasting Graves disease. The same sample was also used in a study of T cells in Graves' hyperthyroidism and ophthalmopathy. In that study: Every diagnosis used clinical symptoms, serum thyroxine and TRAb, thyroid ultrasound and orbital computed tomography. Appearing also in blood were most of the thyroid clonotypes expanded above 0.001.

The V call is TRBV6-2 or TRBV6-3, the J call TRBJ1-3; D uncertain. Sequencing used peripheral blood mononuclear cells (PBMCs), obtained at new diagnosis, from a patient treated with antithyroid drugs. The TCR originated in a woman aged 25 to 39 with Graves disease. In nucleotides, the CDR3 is TGTGCCAGCAGTTCGGATTGGGGAAACACCATATATTTT. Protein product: CASSSDWGNTIYF.